These 24 T cell receptor beta chains were all obtained from the same sample, sequenced in a study of blood T cell repertoires in COVID-19. TCRdb keeps only in-frame clones here, not all; method: immunoSEQ multiplex PCR. The sample holds fewer than 250,000 clones, around 76% seen once. Source material: peripheral blood. Every receptor here comes from a woman aged 55-70 years with COVID-19, enrolled during active disease.

This sequence joins TRBV25-1 and TRBJ2-5; 7 bases map to TRBD1. CDR3 size: 16 residues. V shed 5 bases and J 5 bases; nucleotides not matched to a gene: 14. The germline gives CDR1 MGHDK, CDR2 SYGVNS. CDR3 sequence: CASSKDRAPGMETQYF. CDR3 bases: TGTGCCAGCAGTAAAGACAGGGCCCCCGGTATGGAGACCCAGTACTTC.

V gene TRBV27 combines with J gene TRBJ1-2; no clear D gene. CDR1 is MNHEY and CDR2 is SMNVEV in the germline V gene (reference sequence). The CDR3 spans 13 residues. Trimming stripped 4 bases from V and 0 bases from J, with 6 bases between. The CDR3 bases are TGTGCCAGCAGTTCAGGTCCTAACTATGGCTACACCTTC. Translating gives CASSSGPNYGYTF.

The chain carries TRBV28 and TRBJ1-6; 12 bases are shared with TRBD1. Trimming cost V 6 bases and J 10 bases; bases outside gene matches: 7. Germline V CDR1 and CDR2: MDHEN, SYDVKM. The CDR3 totals 15 residues. DNA of the CDR3: TGTGCCAGCAGGACGGGACAGGGGGCGCGATCACCCCTCCACTTT. It encodes CASRTGQGARSPLHF.

This chain joins TRBV5-4 and TRBJ1-2; D gene uncertain. Germline V lookup: CDR1 SGHNT, CDR2 YYREEE (reference sequence). This CDR3 comprises 13 residues. V lost 3 bases to trimming and J lost 7 bases, with 13 bases between them. Here the CDR3 reads CASSSGVGSGYTF. The CDR3 DNA reads as TGTGCCAGCAGCTCCGGGGTTGGAAGTGGCTACACCTTC.

The chain is built from TRBV11-3 and TRBJ2-7, with 9 bases fitting TRBD2. Germline CDR1 reads SGHNT; CDR2 reads YENEEA. With 0 bases clipped from V and 6 bases from J, the junction kept 6 bases outside the gene matches. The CDR3 loop spans 15 amino acids. The CDR3 here is CASSLDGLAGREQYF. The CDR3 DNA is TGTGCCAGCAGCTTAGATGGCCTAGCGGGACGCGAGCAGTACTTC. The full variable domain, in which reference TRBV11-3 and TRBJ2-7 provide the parts outside the CDR3, is EAGVVQSPRYKIIEKKQPVAFWCNPISGHNTLYWYLQNLGQGPELLIRYENEEAVDDSQLPKDRFSAERLKGVDSTLKIQPAELGDSAVYLCASSLDGLAGREQYFGPGTRLTVT.

V gene TRBV6-5 combines with J gene TRBJ1-5; possibly TRBD1 for D (6 bases). Germline V gene data show CDR1 as MNHEY and CDR2 as SVGAGI. Trimming pared 6 bases from V and 4 bases from J, leaving 16 bases between. The CDR3 spans 15 residues. Written as DNA, the CDR3 is TGTGCCAGCAGCAAACCTACTACAGGGAATCAGCCCCAGCATTTT. Its protein product is CASSKPTTGNQPQHF.

CDR3 in amino acids: CASSQDGTGYYEQYF. The CDR3, as DNA: TGTGCCAGCAGCCAAGATGGCACAGGGTACTACGAGCAGTACTTC. This chain connects TRBV4-2 to TRBJ2-7, with D tentatively TRBD1 (6 bases). The CDR3 extends over 15 amino acids. Looked up from germline, CDR1 is LGHNA and CDR2 is YNFKEQ. The V gene lost 0 bases and the J gene lost 3 bases, with 12 bases spanning the gap.

The chain carries TRBV19 and TRBJ2-3, with D tentatively TRBD2 (5 bases). V dropped 3 bases and J dropped 6 bases, with 10 bases sitting between them. The germline CDR1 and CDR2 sequences are LNHDA and SQIVND (reference sequence). This CDR3 has 13 amino acids. The CDR3: CASSISDYDTQYF. CDR3 bases: TGTGCCAGTAGTATCTCCGACTATGATACGCAGTATTTT.

This sequence joins TRBV29-1 and TRBJ2-5, with TRBD2 matching over 9 bases. CDR1 and CDR2 from the germline V gene are SQVTM and ANQGSEA. V lost 5 bases and J lost 5; bases outside the gene matches: 24. The CDR3 extends over 19 amino acids. The CDR3 region is CSVLGGLPYSGSSTETQYF. The DNA of the CDR3 is TGCAGCGTTCTTGGGGGGCTCCCATATAGCGGGAGTTCGACGGAGACCCAGTACTTC.

This clone is a singleton in its sample. This chain connects TRBV25-1 to TRBJ2-2, with TRBD1 matching 8 bases. The junction had 5 bases not matched to a gene; V was cut back by 1 base and J by 1 base. The CDR3 loop spans 17 amino acids. Per the germline V gene, CDR1 is MGHDK and CDR2 is SYGVNS. CDR3 sequence: CASSEFSGTGNTGELFF. The CDR3 nucleotides read TGTGCCAGCAGTGAATTCAGTGGGACAGGGAACACCGGGGAGCTGTTTTTT.

This sequence joins TRBV7-9 and TRBJ1-1; TRBD1 aligns across 7 bases. The CDR3 runs 15 residues. V lost 5 bases to trimming and J lost 4 bases; unmatched junction nucleotides: 10. The V gene's germline CDR1 is SEHNR and CDR2 FQNEAQ (reference sequence). The chain's CDR3 is CASSPTGDPTTEAFF. CDR3 nucleotide sequence: TGTGCCAGCAGCCCCACAGGGGACCCGACCACTGAAGCTTTCTTT.

The V gene is TRBV19, the J gene TRBJ2-1; 7 positions agree with TRBD1. The CDR3 runs to 14 residues. Looked up from germline, CDR1 is LNHDA and CDR2 is SQIVND (reference sequence). The trim removed 10 bases at V and 7 bases at J, leaving 13 bases unmatched. The CDR3 DNA sequence: TGTGCCACCTACGACAGGGTTTCCCGGAATGAGCAGTTCTTC. Its protein product is CATYDRVSRNEQFF.

V usage is TRBV6-2 or TRBV6-3 and J usage is TRBJ2-7; TRBD2 matches at 10 bases. V shed 4 bases, J shed 5 bases, and the junction held 11 bases outside the gene matches. The CDR3 consists of 16 residues. Germline V gene lookup returns CDR1 MNHEY and CDR2 SVGEGT. DNA for the CDR3: TGTGCCAGCAGTTCAAACCCCACTAGCGGGATTGACGAGCAGTACTTC. It codes for CASSSNPTSGIDEQYF.

The rearrangement joins TRBV6-5 to TRBJ2-2, with a weak D call TRBD1 (6 bases). Germline CDR1 reads MNHEY; CDR2 reads SVGAGI. This CDR3 has 14 amino acids. Trimming pared 8 bases from V and 1 base from J, leaving 11 bases between. The CDR3 spells CASRDIVNTGELFF. CDR3 sequence (DNA): TGTGCCAGCCGGGACATAGTGAACACCGGGGAGCTGTTTTTT.

The rearrangement joins TRBV9 to TRBJ2-3; TRBD2 is a possible D gene (6 bases). Trimming pared 1 base from V and 2 bases from J, leaving 8 bases between. This CDR3 is built from 14 residues. Per germline, CDR1 SGDLS and CDR2 YYNGEE. The CDR3 nucleotides are TGTGCCAGCAGCGTAAGGGACTCCACAGATACGCAGTATTTT. This sequence encodes CASSVRDSTDTQYF.

The chain employs TRBV5-1 and TRBJ2-7; possible D gene TRBD2, 6 bases. V was cut by 2 bases and J by 7 bases, with 16 bases left in between. There are 14 residues in the CDR3. CDR1 is SGHRS and CDR2 is YFSETQ in the germline V gene. This CDR3 is CASSLWDGGAEQYF. CDR3 nucleotide sequence: TGCGCCAGCAGCTTATGGGACGGCGGGGCGGAGCAGTACTTC. Complete variable domain (other parts from reference TRBV5-1 and TRBJ2-7): KAGVTQTPRYLIKTRGQQVTLSCSPISGHRSVSWYQQTPGQGLQFLFEYFSETQRNKGNFPGRFSGRQFSNSRSEMNVSTLELGDSALYLCASSLWDGGAEQYFGPGTRLTVT.

The genes are TRBV2 and TRBJ1-1, with 9 bases identical to TRBD1. CDR1 is SNHLY and CDR2 is FYNNEI in the germline V gene. The CDR3 contains 13 residues. V lost 6 bases to trimming and J lost 8 bases; unmatched junction nucleotides: 7. CDR3 nucleotide sequence: TGTGCCAGCAGGGGACAGGGCCGTGGAGAAGCTTTCTTT. Translating it yields CASRGQGRGEAFF.

The J gene is TRBJ1-5, the V gene TRBV30; D perhaps matches TRBD1 (6 bases). Deletions cut 2 bases from V and 2 bases from J, with 10 bases between. The CDR3 contains 14 residues. CDR1 and CDR2 (germline): GTSNPN, SVGIG (reference sequence). The CDR3 nucleotides are TGTGCCTGGAGTAAGGCAGGGGGCAATCAGCCCCAGCATTTT. This codes for CAWSKAGGNQPQHF.

This rearrangement joins TRBV28 to TRBJ1-4, with a tentative D call TRBD1 (5 bases). The CDR3 is 14 residues long. The V gene lost 2 bases and the J gene lost 4 bases, with 8 bases spanning the gap. Germline CDR1 is MDHEN and CDR2 is SYDVKM. The CDR3: CASSLGGVNEKLFF. In DNA, the CDR3 is TGTGCCAGCAGTTTAGGGGGGGTTAATGAAAAACTGTTTTTT.

As for this clone: One end of the junction does not line up with germline, which may come from a read error. The chain joins TRBV7-7 to TRBJ2-5; possibly TRBD2 for D (5 bases). CDR1 and CDR2 (germline): SSHAT, FNYEAQ (reference sequence). The CDR3 extends over 15 amino acids. The DNA of the CDR3 is TGTGCTAGCAGCCCCCCCGCGGGTTTACAAGAGACCCAGTACTTC. This codes for CASSPPAGLQETQYF. The variable domain in full, completed from reference TRBV7-7 and TRBJ2-5, reads GAGVSQSPRYKVTKRGQDVTLRCDPISSHATLYWYQQALGQGPEFLTYFNYEAQPDKSGLPSDRFSAERPEGSISTLTIQRTEQRDSAMYRCASSPPAGLQETQYFGPGTRLLVL.

The count of this clone is one. The gene calls are TRBV5-1 and TRBJ1-1, with TRBD1 as a possible D gene (6 bases). Germline CDR1 reads SGHRS; CDR2 reads YFSETQ. Between the trimmed V and J ends, which lost 1 base and 3 bases, there was a span of 16 bases. The CDR3 is made up of 16 amino acids. The CDR3 nucleotides are TGCGCCAGCAGCTTGACAGGGTCCATAAAGGACACTGAAGCTTTCTTT. It specifies CASSLTGSIKDTEAFF. Together with reference TRBV5-1 and TRBJ1-1, the CDR3 gives the full variable domain: KAGVTQTPRYLIKTRGQQVTLSCSPISGHRSVSWYQQTPGQGLQFLFEYFSETQRNKGNFPGRFSGRQFSNSRSEMNVSTLELGDSALYLCASSLTGSIKDTEAFFGQGTRLTVV.

The chain uses TRBV28 and TRBJ2-3; weak D call: TRBD2 (5 bases). With 6 bases removed from V and 3 bases from J, the gap between germline ends came to 13 bases. Germline values: CDR1 MDHEN, CDR2 SYDVKM. The CDR3 runs to 14 residues. This chain's CDR3 is CASSSSGETDTQYF. The CDR3 nucleotides read TGTGCCAGCAGCTCGTCCGGGGAGACAGATACGCAGTATTTT.

This clone was detected once. The chain has TRBV7-8 and TRBJ2-6, with D possibly TRBD1 on 5 matching bases. V was trimmed by 5 bases and J by 0 bases, leaving 5 bases between them. Per germline, CDR1 SGHVS and CDR2 FQNEAQ. This CDR3 spans 14 amino acids. The CDR3 DNA reads TGTGCCAGCAGCGACAGCTCTGGGGCCAACGTCCTGACTTTC. Its protein is CASSDSSGANVLTF. The whole variable domain, filled in from reference TRBV7-8 and TRBJ2-6, reads GAGVSQSPRYKVAKRGQDVALRCDPISGHVSLFWYQQALGQGPEFLTYFQNEAQLDKSGLPSDRFFAERPEGSVSTLKIQRTQQEDSAVYLCASSDSSGANVLTFGAGSRLTVL.

V gene TRBV2 combines with J gene TRBJ1-3; D is uncertain. Germline loops: CDR1 SNHLY, CDR2 FYNNEI. This CDR3 is 15 amino acids long. V was shortened by 4 bases and J by 3 bases, with 13 bases between the two germline ends. For the CDR3, the DNA is TGTGCCAGCAGTGGTTTGGGAGGGAGTGGAAACACCATATATTTT. This sequence encodes CASSGLGGSGNTIYF.